This T cell receptor (beta chain) derives from a study of blood T cell repertoires in COVID-19. About the study: Samples representing acute and convalescent COVID-19 were sourced from the United States, Italy and Spain. Sources were T cells, B-cell-depleted T cells, or PBMCs; the material itself was cDNA or gDNA.

In the original processing: For nucleated cells, counts were estimated from reference gene primer amplification. Measured with immunoSEQ multiplex PCR; TCRdb has only the in-frame clones, and not every one. D and trimming were read from the DNA, whereas the V and J calls and clone size are those reported in that table. This repertoire shows roughly 250,000 clones, around nine tenths found once; its top ten account for roughly 2%. Sequenced sample: peripheral blood. The origin of this receptor is a middle-aged woman who had recovered from COVID-19.

CDR3 coding DNA: TGCGCCAGCAGCTTGGTGGTGACTAGCGGGGTGAGCACAGATACGCAGTATTTT. This gives the protein CASSLVVTSGVSTDTQYF. The J gene is TRBJ2-3, the V gene TRBV5-1, with 11 bases that match TRBD2. Germline trimming cut 0 bases from V and 0 bases from J; bases unmatched to any gene: 6. CDR1 is SGHRS, CDR2 YFSETQ, per germline. The length of the CDR3 is 18 residues.